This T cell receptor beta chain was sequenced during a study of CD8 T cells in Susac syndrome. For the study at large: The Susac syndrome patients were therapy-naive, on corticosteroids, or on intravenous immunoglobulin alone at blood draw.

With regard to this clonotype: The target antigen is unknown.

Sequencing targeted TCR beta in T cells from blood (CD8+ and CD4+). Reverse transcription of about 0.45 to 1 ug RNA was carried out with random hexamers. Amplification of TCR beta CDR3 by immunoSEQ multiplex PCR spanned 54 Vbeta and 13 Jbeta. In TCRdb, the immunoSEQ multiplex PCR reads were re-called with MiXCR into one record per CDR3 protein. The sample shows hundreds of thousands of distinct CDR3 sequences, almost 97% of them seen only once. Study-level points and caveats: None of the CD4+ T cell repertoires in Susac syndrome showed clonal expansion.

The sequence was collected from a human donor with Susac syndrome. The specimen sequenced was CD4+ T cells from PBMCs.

CDR3 amino acids: CSARSGSSNQPQHF. CDR3 DNA sequence: TGCAGTGCTAGGAGTGGCAGTAGCAATCAGCCCCAGCATTTT. The chain recombines TRBV20-1 with TRBJ1-5, with D unresolved. The CDR3 loop spans 14 amino acids. CDR1 DFQATT and CDR2 SNEGSKA come from the germline V gene (reference sequence). V was shortened by 3 bases and J by 0 bases, with 9 bases between the two germline ends.